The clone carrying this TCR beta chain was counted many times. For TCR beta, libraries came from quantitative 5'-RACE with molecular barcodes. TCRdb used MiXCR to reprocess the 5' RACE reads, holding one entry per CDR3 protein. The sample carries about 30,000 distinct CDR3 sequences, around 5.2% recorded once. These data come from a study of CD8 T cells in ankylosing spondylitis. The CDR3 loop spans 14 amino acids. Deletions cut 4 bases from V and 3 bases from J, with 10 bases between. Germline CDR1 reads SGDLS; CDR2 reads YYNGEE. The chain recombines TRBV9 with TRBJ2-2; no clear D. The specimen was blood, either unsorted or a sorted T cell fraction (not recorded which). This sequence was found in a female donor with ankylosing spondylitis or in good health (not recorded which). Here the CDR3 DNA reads TGTGCCAGCAGCATTCGGGTGGACACCGGGGAGCTGTTTTTT. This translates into CASSIRVDTGELFF.